These T cell receptor beta chains were read from a single sample in a study of T-cell memory formation after mild COVID-19. Using its own MiXCR run on the 5' RACE reads, TCRdb lists one record per CDR3 protein. The table lists under 200,000 distinct CDR3 sequences, 11% of them singletons. The sample consisted of PBMCs or a T cell subset sorted from them (not recorded which). These TCRs come from a man younger than 35 who had mild COVID-19 (a few samples of this study predate the infection). Cell type and time point are not known. Both conserved end residues are part of each CDR3. A D gene is named only where the DNA matches it firmly. Clone sizes are given selectively: once, few, many, or a class where the clone is expanded.

J gene	D gene	V gene	clone size	CDR3 protein	CDR3 DNA
TRBJ2-7	TRBD1	TRBV4-1	many	CASSHQGGGRSYEQYF	TGCGCCAGCAGCCACCAAGGGGGCGGACGCTCCTACGAGCAGTACTTC
TRBJ2-3	.	TRBV4-3	few	CASSQESRATDTQYF	TGCGCCAGCAGCCAAGAATCCAGGGCAACAGATACGCAGTATTTT
TRBJ1-6	.	TRBV5-1	many	CASSLGRVNSPLHF	TGCGCCAGCAGCCTCGGCAGGGTTAATTCACCCCTCCACTTT
TRBJ1-5	.	TRBV24-1	.	CATSDSRQGNQPQHF	TGTGCCACCAGTGATTCTAGGCAGGGCAATCAGCCCCAGCATTTT
TRBJ1-1	.	TRBV24-1	.	CATSDLRGLSRKLNTEAFF	TGTGCCACCAGTGATTTGCGAGGGTTAAGCCGGAAGTTAAACACTGAAGCTTTCTTT
TRBJ1-2	TRBD1	TRBV5-1	few	CASYPGQQTYGYTF	TGCGCCAGCTACCCGGGACAGCAAACTTATGGCTACACCTTC
TRBJ2-1	.	TRBV4-3	many	CASSQVWRDGNEQFF	TGCGCCAGCAGCCAAGTGTGGAGGGATGGGAATGAGCAGTTCTTC
TRBJ1-1	.	TRBV5-1	.	CASSPPGPNTEAFF	TGCGCCAGCAGCCCACCGGGGCCGAACACTGAAGCTTTCTTT
TRBJ1-2	.	TRBV12-3/TRBV12-4	few	CAGRDRNYGYTF	TGTGCCGGAAGGGACCGTAACTATGGCTACACCTTC
TRBJ2-3	.	TRBV5-1	.	CASSLDVPGYTQYF	TGCGCCAGCAGCTTGGATGTCCCGGGGTATACGCAGTATTTT
TRBJ1-5	TRBD1	TRBV7-9	few	CASSLVAGGSNQPQHF	TGTGCCAGCAGCTTAGTGGCAGGGGGAAGCAATCAGCCCCAGCATTTT
TRBJ1-6	TRBD1	TRBV4-3	.	CASSLGGDSPLHF	TGCGCCAGCAGCCTAGGGGGCGATTCACCCCTCCACTTT
TRBJ2-5	TRBD1	TRBV7-3	few	CASSPGDRQETQYF	TGTGCCAGCAGCCCTGGGGACAGGCAAGAGACCCAGTACTTC
TRBJ2-2	.	TRBV7-9	.	CASSPFRDGELFF	TGTGCCAGCAGCCCCTTCCGAGACGGGGAGCTGTTTTTT
TRBJ1-3	TRBD1	TRBV7-2	few	CASSPDREGGTIYF	TGTGCCAGCAGCCCCGACAGGGAAGGTGGAACCATATATTTT
TRBJ1-2	.	TRBV29-1	.	CSVGAGPGYTF	TGCAGCGTTGGGGCTGGTCCGGGCTACACCTTC
TRBJ1-4	TRBD1	TRBV7-6	.	CASSLQQGAREKLFF	TGTGCCAGCAGCCTACAACAGGGGGCGCGGGAAAAACTGTTTTTT
TRBJ1-2	.	TRBV2	.	CASSRPDGYTF	TGTGCCAGCAGTCGACCAGATGGCTACACCTTC
TRBJ2-5	TRBD1	TRBV28	few	CASSLWGQEQETQYF	TGTGCCAGCAGTTTGTGGGGACAGGAGCAAGAGACCCAGTACTTC
TRBJ2-3	.	TRBV7-3	few	CASSLSTGKTDTQYF	TGTGCCAGCAGCTTATCCACAGGGAAAACAGATACGCAGTATTTT
TRBJ1-1	TRBD1	TRBV7-9	.	CASSLRDSGESEAFF	TGTGCCAGCAGCTTACGGGACAGTGGTGAATCGGAAGCTTTCTTT
TRBJ2-3	TRBD2	TRBV20-1	.	CSARDPRTSQYTQYF	TGCAGTGCTAGAGATCCCAGGACTAGCCAATATACGCAGTATTTT
TRBJ1-2	.	TRBV20-1	few	CSARAPNWSYTF	TGCAGTGCTAGAGCGCCTAATTGGAGCTACACCTTC
TRBJ2-1	.	TRBV12-3/TRBV12-4	.	CASRVQGDEQFF	TGTGCCAGCAGAGTTCAGGGAGATGAGCAGTTCTTC
TRBJ2-5	.	TRBV6-1	.	CASSATGRRGETQYF	TGTGCCAGCAGTGCAACCGGGCGGAGGGGGGAGACCCAGTACTTC
TRBJ2-1	.	TRBV7-9	few	CASSPDSNEQFF	TGTGCCAGCAGCCCGGACAGTAATGAGCAGTTCTTC
TRBJ1-6	.	TRBV18	.	CASSPQWSRGSPLHF	TGTGCCAGCTCACCACAGTGGAGTCGAGGTTCACCCCTCCACTTT
TRBJ1-1	TRBD1	TRBV4-2	many	CASSPRQGADLPAHTEAFF	TGTGCCAGCAGCCCCCGACAGGGGGCGGACCTCCCTGCCCACACTGAAGCTTTCTTT
TRBJ2-5	.	TRBV15	.	CATSSRVETQYF	TGTGCCACCAGCAGCAGGGTAGAGACCCAGTACTTC
TRBJ2-7	.	TRBV6-5	few	CASRDRNTGYEQYF	TGTGCCAGCAGGGACCGAAATACCGGGTACGAGCAGTACTTC
TRBJ2-2	.	TRBV6-5	.	CASSYLRSPRTGELFF	TGTGCCAGCAGTTATCTACGTTCTCCCAGAACCGGGGAGCTGTTTTTT
TRBJ2-3	.	TRBV7-2	.	CASSLAIQGTDTQYF	TGTGCCAGCAGCTTAGCTATTCAGGGCACAGATACGCAGTATTTT
TRBJ2-7	.	TRBV20-1	few	CSARQLATGYEQYF	TGCAGTGCTAGGCAGCTGGCCACGGGGTACGAGCAGTACTTC
TRBJ2-1	.	TRBV4-1	few	CASSQARGAYYNEQFF	TGCGCCAGCAGCCAAGCACGCGGGGCTTACTACAATGAGCAGTTCTTC
TRBJ1-6	.	TRBV5-1	few	CASSLRTETNSPLHF	TGCGCCAGCAGCCTTCGGACAGAGACTAATTCACCCCTCCACTTT
TRBJ2-1	TRBD2	TRBV6-5	few	CASSYGLAAYNEQFF	TGTGCCAGCAGTTACGGACTAGCGGCCTACAATGAGCAGTTCTTC
TRBJ2-1	.	TRBV29-1	.	CSVSVAADNEQFF	TGCAGCGTTTCGGTAGCAGCTGACAATGAGCAGTTCTTC
TRBJ1-6	TRBD1	TRBV7-2	many	CASSSRQGQSPLHF	TGTGCCAGCAGCTCCCGACAGGGACAATCACCCCTCCACTTT
TRBJ2-3	.	TRBV14	.	CASSPTGGGMTGPQYF	TGTGCCAGCAGCCCGACAGGAGGGGGTATGACAGGTCCGCAGTATTTT
TRBJ2-5	TRBD2	TRBV12-3/TRBV12-4	.	CASSYPARGLAAQETQYF	TGTGCCAGCAGTTACCCAGCCCGGGGACTAGCGGCGCAAGAGACCCAGTACTTC
TRBJ1-6	.	TRBV7-9	few	CASSETEVRGGSLHF	TGTGCCAGCAGCGAAACTGAGGTCCGCGGGGGGTCCCTCCACTTT
TRBJ1-2	.	TRBV4-3	many	CASSQDLGAGGYTF	TGCGCCAGCAGCCAAGATTTGGGGGCCGGGGGCTACACCTTC
TRBJ1-5	TRBD1	TRBV12-3/TRBV12-4	.	CASSLRQGGQPQHF	TGTGCCAGCAGTTTACGACAGGGCGGCCAGCCCCAGCATTTT
TRBJ2-3	TRBD1	TRBV5-1	.	CASSDRDRDLTDTQYF	TGCGCCAGCAGCGACCGTGACAGGGACCTCACAGATACGCAGTATTTT
TRBJ1-2	.	TRBV20-1	many	CSARSPWSANYGYTF	TGCAGTGCTAGAAGCCCCTGGAGCGCTAACTATGGCTACACCTTC
TRBJ2-3	.	TRBV18	few	CASSPGGADTQYF	TGTGCCAGCTCACCTGGCGGCGCAGATACGCAGTATTTT
TRBJ1-3	.	TRBV10-1	.	CASWPSSGNTIYF	TGCGCCAGCTGGCCTTCCTCTGGAAACACCATATATTTT
TRBJ1-2	.	TRBV29-1	.	CSASAEAGYGYTF	TGCAGCGCTTCGGCCGAAGCGGGGTATGGCTACACCTTC
TRBJ2-5	TRBD1	TRBV29-1	many	CSVAGTGSETQYF	TGCAGCGTTGCGGGGACAGGGTCAGAGACCCAGTACTTC
TRBJ2-1	TRBD2	TRBV14	.	CASSQGTSPYNEQFF	TGTGCCAGCAGCCAAGGGACTAGCCCATACAATGAGCAGTTCTTC
TRBJ2-1	TRBD2	TRBV18	.	CASSPSGGYNEQFF	TGTGCCAGCTCACCTAGCGGGGGGTACAATGAGCAGTTCTTC
TRBJ1-3	.	TRBV5-1	.	CASRDTGASGNTIYF	TGCGCCAGCAGAGATACAGGCGCCTCTGGAAACACCATATATTTT
TRBJ2-7	TRBD1	TRBV12-3/TRBV12-4	few	CASRQQGSSYEQYF	TGTGCCAGCAGACAACAGGGGTCTTCCTACGAGCAGTACTTC
TRBJ1-2	TRBD1	TRBV6-6	few	CASRSDRHVYSIGYTF	TGTGCCAGCAGGTCGGACAGGCACGTATACTCCATTGGCTACACCTTC